Each of the 24 T cell receptor beta chains below was sequenced from the same sample in a study of shared clonotypes between healthy human individuals. Measured with immunoSEQ multiplex PCR; TCRdb has only the in-frame clones, and not every one. The repertoire holds about 700,000 clones, with 92% as singletons. Naivety among CD8 cells was defined by CD45RO negativity and positive CCR7 selection, thereby excluding terminally differentiated effector memory CD45RA+ cells. Material: naive CD8+ T cells sorted from blood. The receptors here all came from a man aged 25 to 40 in good health.

In this sample, this clone turned up once. The chain recombines TRBV7-8 with TRBJ2-1, with a weak D call TRBD1 (6 bases). V was shortened by 7 bases and J by 7 bases, with 17 bases between the two germline ends. Germline values: CDR1 SGHVS, CDR2 FQNEAQ. The CDR3 has 14 amino acids. The chain's CDR3 is CASNLEAGTNEQFF. The CDR3 DNA sequence: TGTGCCAGCAACCTAGAAGCTGGGACAAATGAGCAGTTCTTC. Supplemented by reference TRBV7-8 and TRBJ2-1, the full variable domain reads GAGVSQSPRYKVAKRGQDVALRCDPISGHVSLFWYQQALGQGPEFLTYFQNEAQLDKSGLPSDRFFAERPEGSVSTLKIQRTQQEDSAVYLCASNLEAGTNEQFFGPGTRLTVL.

V usage is TRBV27 and J usage is TRBJ2-7; a weak D match, TRBD1 (6 bases). V lost 6 bases to trimming and J lost 3 bases, with 15 bases between them. The CDR3 is made up of 14 amino acids. Germline V gene data show CDR1 as MNHEY and CDR2 as SMNVEV (reference sequence). The CDR3 nucleotides are TGTGCCAGCAGCCTCTGGGTGGACAGCTACGAGCAGTACTTC. Translated, it gives CASSLWVDSYEQYF.

The V call is TRBV15, the J call TRBJ2-7; unclear D gene. The CDR3 runs to 13 residues. Per germline, CDR1 LNHNV and CDR2 YYDKDF (reference sequence). V was cut by 1 base and J by 2 bases, with 6 bases left in between. The chain's CDR3 is CATSRVLAYEQYF. The CDR3 DNA follows: TGTGCCACCAGCAGAGTTTTAGCCTACGAGCAGTACTTC.

The J gene is TRBJ1-5, the V gene TRBV7-9; a possible D gene is TRBD1 (5 bases). This CDR3 spans 16 amino acids. CDR1 and CDR2 (germline): SEHNR, FQNEAQ (reference sequence). V lost 5 bases and J lost 7, with 21 bases in between. CDR3 sequence reads: CASSLGSGALRQPQHF. The CDR3 coding sequence is TGTGCCAGCAGCCTGGGTTCCGGGGCCTTGAGACAGCCCCAGCATTTT.

The V call is TRBV6-6, the J call TRBJ1-4, with D possibly matching TRBD1 (5 bases). Germline V CDR1 and CDR2: MNHNY, SVGAGI (reference sequence). The CDR3 runs to 14 residues. V lost 6 bases and J 4 bases, leaving 12 bases between the germline ends. DNA for the CDR3: TGTGCCAGCAGACATGACAGTTTTAATGAAAAACTGTTTTTT. Residues: CASRHDSFNEKLFF.

The chain has TRBV29-1 and TRBJ1-2; D uncertain. This CDR3 region has 13 residues. Germline V gene data show CDR1 as SQVTM and CDR2 as ANQGSEA. Trimming shortened V by 0 bases and J by 5 bases, and 10 bases separated the two germline ends. CDR3 sequence reads: CSVEETTPYGYTF. CDR3 DNA: TGCAGCGTTGAAGAGACCACCCCGTATGGCTACACCTTC.

The CDR3 DNA sequence: TGCGCCAGTTGCGTCACTCACCTTTCATACTACGAGCAGTACTTC. The encoded protein is CASCVTHLSYYEQYF. This chain joins TRBV10-2 and TRBJ2-7; D is uncertain. V lost 9 bases, J lost 3 bases, and 21 bases lay in between. The CDR3 length is 15 residues. Germline V gene sequence: CDR1 WSHSY, CDR2 SAAADI.

This clone was seen a few times. The chain joins TRBV28 to TRBJ2-7; 7 nucleotides agree with TRBD2. The V gene's germline CDR1 is MDHEN and CDR2 SYDVKM. V dropped 3 bases and J dropped 4; count of bases not matched to a gene: 12. The CDR3 runs 16 residues. The CDR3 reads CASSFHWASGLYEQYF. In DNA, the CDR3 is TGTGCCAGCAGTTTCCACTGGGCTAGCGGACTATACGAGCAGTACTTC.

This chain uses TRBV9 with TRBJ2-7; a weak D match, TRBD1 (6 bases). Germline assignment: CDR1 SGDLS and CDR2 YYNGEE. The CDR3 covers 13 residues. The germline V and J ends were trimmed by 5 bases and 1 base, with 10 bases remaining between them. DNA for the CDR3: TGTGCCAGCAGGAAGGGACATTCCTACGAGCAGTACTTC. Translated, it gives CASRKGHSYEQYF.

Remarks on this clone: A junction boundary mismatches the germline segment, possibly from a read error. The chain uses TRBV13 and TRBJ1-2, with TRBD1 matching 12 bases. Germline CDR1 and CDR2: PRHDT and FYEKMQ (reference sequence). CDR3 length: 15 amino acids. CDR3 bases: TGTGCCAGCAGCATAGGGACAGGGGGCGTGTATGGCTACACCTTC. The encoded protein is CASSIGTGGVYGYTF.

This clone was recorded only once. The chain employs TRBV30 and TRBJ1-1, with D possibly TRBD1 on 6 matching bases. The CDR3 runs to 13 residues. The V gene's germline CDR1 is GTSNPN and CDR2 SVGIG (reference sequence). V was shortened by 2 bases and J by 4 bases, with 11 bases between the two germline ends. The CDR3 is CAWSFGQITEAFF. The CDR3 DNA sequence: TGTGCCTGGAGTTTCGGACAGATCACTGAAGCTTTCTTT.

The chain recombines TRBV5-4 with TRBJ2-1; D call uncertain. V lost 1 base, J lost 3 bases, and 5 bases lay in between. The CDR3 consists of 13 residues. Germline lookup yields CDR1 SGHNT and CDR2 YYREEE (reference sequence). The CDR3 DNA sequence: TGTGCCAGCAGCTTGCTCGACTACAATGAGCAGTTCTTC. Protein sequence: CASSLLDYNEQFF.

The gene calls are TRBV9 and TRBJ2-6, with 7 nucleotides matching TRBD1. The ends lost 4 bases at V and 2 bases at J; junction bases unmatched: 9. The germline V gene has CDR1 SGDLS and CDR2 YYNGEE. The CDR3 consists of 17 residues. The CDR3 reads CASSLRQGLPGANVLTF. CDR3 coding DNA: TGTGCCAGCAGCCTAAGACAGGGTCTTCCTGGGGCCAACGTCCTGACTTTC.

The genes are TRBV5-1 and TRBJ1-2, with D maybe TRBD1 (5 bases). The V end lost 3 bases, the J end lost 3 bases, and 15 bases lay between the germline ends. Germline CDR1 SGHRS, CDR2 YFSETQ. The CDR3 is 15 residues long. The CDR3 loop reads CASSYRGGVDYGYTF. The CDR3 DNA reads TGCGCCAGCAGCTATCGGGGAGGGGTGGACTATGGCTACACCTTC.

The rearrangement uses TRBV2 and TRBJ1-2; 9 bases line up with TRBD1. Trimming at V came to 5 bases and at J to 6 bases, leaving 7 bases not matched to a gene. This CDR3 has 14 residues. Looked up from germline, CDR1 is SNHLY and CDR2 is FYNNEI. CDR3 nucleotides: TGTGCCAGCAGTACGGACAGGGGCATGGATGGCTACACCTTC. This encodes CASSTDRGMDGYTF.

This chain uses TRBV9 with TRBJ2-3; D tentatively fits TRBD1 or TRBD2 (5 bases each). CDR3 length equals 16 residues. Trimming took 0 bases from V and 4 from J, leaving 15 bases between them. Germline loops: CDR1 SGDLS, CDR2 YYNGEE. The CDR3 DNA sequence: TGTGCCAGCAGCGTAGGGGGCGGGCAGGTTTCAGATACGCAGTATTTT. Protein sequence: CASSVGGGQVSDTQYF.

The chain employs TRBV27 and TRBJ1-5; D is unresolved. CDR1 MNHEY and CDR2 SMNVEV come from the germline V gene (reference sequence). Trimming cost V 5 bases and J 3 bases, with 11 bases left between them. The CDR3 runs to 14 residues. CDR3 amino acids: CASSPVGHNQPQHF. The CDR3 DNA sequence: TGTGCCAGCAGTCCTGTCGGGCACAATCAGCCCCAGCATTTT.

The chain carries TRBV5-1 and TRBJ2-1, with 9 bases lining up with TRBD2. V shed 3 bases and J 0 bases; nucleotides not matched to a gene: 7. Germline assignment: CDR1 SGHRS and CDR2 YFSETQ. The CDR3 totals 17 residues. The CDR3 nucleotides are TGCGCCAGCAGCTCCGTTGTAGCGGGAGTCTCCTACAATGAGCAGTTCTTC. Translated: CASSSVVAGVSYNEQFF.

V gene TRBV4-1 combines with J gene TRBJ2-7; a weak D match, TRBD2 (6 bases). Trimming left V 0 bases short and J 2 bases short, with 14 bases between. Germline loops: CDR1 MGHRA, CDR2 YSYEKL. This CDR3 has 16 amino acids. CDR3 sequence: CASSQEAGSPTYEQYF. CDR3 coding DNA: TGCGCCAGCAGCCAAGAAGCGGGTTCTCCTACCTACGAGCAGTACTTC.

V gene TRBV28 combines with J gene TRBJ2-2; 7 nucleotides agree with TRBD1. V gave up 7 bases and J gave up 3 bases; unmatched junction bases: 17. This CDR3 has 18 amino acids. The germline V gene has CDR1 MDHEN and CDR2 SYDVKM. CDR3 in DNA: TGTGCCAGCAAATCAAGGGGGCAGATTATTTTGGACACCGGGGAGCTGTTTTTT. Encoded protein: CASKSRGQIILDTGELFF.

The rearrangement links TRBV5-1 to TRBJ2-5, with TRBD1 identical over 7 bases. Germline CDR1 and CDR2: SGHRS and YFSETQ. The CDR3 loop spans 15 amino acids. Germline trimming cut 4 bases from V and 2 bases from J; bases unmatched to any gene: 8. CDR3 DNA: TGCGCCAGCAGCCAGATTGACAGGGTACAAGAGACCCAGTACTTC. It codes for CASSQIDRVQETQYF.

The CDR3 nucleotides are TGCAGCGCAACCGGGGGCGTCTTGGTCTACAATGAGCAGTTCTTC. This sequence encodes CSATGGVLVYNEQFF. The gene calls are TRBV29-1 and TRBJ2-1; tentatively, D is TRBD1 or TRBD2 (6 bases each). Germline assignment: CDR1 SQVTM and CDR2 ANQGSEA. There are 15 residues in the CDR3. Trimming shortened V by 7 bases and J by 3 bases, and 19 bases separated the two germline ends.

This clone was counted ten times or more. This chain connects TRBV5-8 to TRBJ2-7; D is uncertain. This CDR3 region has 14 residues. Germline CDR1 and CDR2: SGHTS and YDEGEE. With 5 bases removed from V and 0 bases from J, the gap between germline ends came to 12 bases. CDR3 sequence reads: CASRPRRSSYEQYF. The CDR3, as DNA: TGTGCCAGCAGGCCGCGCAGAAGCTCCTACGAGCAGTACTTC.

In this sample, this clone turned up once. This chain links TRBV11-2 with TRBJ2-7, with D perhaps being TRBD1 or TRBD2 (5 bases each). Germline V gives CDR1 SGHAT, CDR2 FQNNGV. The CDR3 runs 16 residues. With 0 bases removed from V and 3 bases from J, the gap between germline ends came to 15 bases. CDR3 protein: CASSLELGDAYYEQYF. The CDR3 DNA sequence: TGTGCCAGCAGCTTAGAGCTCGGGGACGCTTACTACGAGCAGTACTTC.